Following are 5 T cell receptor beta chains from one sample sequenced in a study of blood T cell repertoires in COVID-19. Using immunoSEQ multiplex PCR, the repertoire was profiled, and TCRdb retains in-frame clones only, with some absent. The sample shows around 160,000 clones, around 87% of them seen only once. The material sequenced was peripheral blood. The receptors derive from an elderly man with acute or convalescent COVID-19.

This chain uses TRBV9 with TRBJ2-3; TRBD2 is a possible D gene (5 bases). This CDR3 is 15 amino acids long. Germline V gene data show CDR1 as SGDLS and CDR2 as YYNGEE. Deletions cut 3 bases from V and 0 bases from J, with 11 bases between. The CDR3 sequence: CASSDSGSSTDTQYF. The CDR3 DNA reads TGTGCCAGCAGCGATTCGGGATCTAGCACAGATACGCAGTATTTT.

This sequence joins TRBV3-1 (or the pseudogene TRBV3-2) and TRBJ1-1, with D unresolved. Germline CDR1 and CDR2: LGHDT and YNNKEL (reference sequence). There are 13 residues in the CDR3. Deletions cut 1 base from V and 4 bases from J, with 7 bases between. The CDR3 region is CASSQGLGTEAFF. CDR3 nucleotide sequence: TGTGCCAGCAGCCAAGGCCTAGGCACTGAAGCTTTCTTT.

This chain joins TRBV21-1 and TRBJ1-3; TRBD1, the D gene given by the table, was not confirmed from the DNA. TRBV21-1 is tagged as a pseudogene. The CDR3 contains 16 residues. This CDR3 reads CASSKGQGASGNTIYF. The CDR3 region has the DNA TGTGCCAGCAGCAAAGGGCAGGGGGCCAGTGGAAACACCATATATTTT.

The gene calls are TRBV5-1 and TRBJ1-3; maybe TRBD1 (5 bases). The CDR3 totals 14 residues. Trimming removed 4 bases at V and 2 bases at J, with 10 bases between. CDR1 SGHRS and CDR2 YFSETQ come from the germline V gene. The DNA for the CDR3 is TGCGCCAGCAGCGGGGGGGTCGCTGGAAACACCATATATTTT. Its translation is CASSGGVAGNTIYF.

V usage is TRBV3-1 (or the pseudogene TRBV3-2) and J usage is TRBJ2-3; TRBD2 aligns across 8 bases. This CDR3 has 16 amino acids. J was trimmed by 0 bases and V by 3 bases; bases with no gene match: 5. The V gene's germline CDR1 is LGHDT and CDR2 YNNKEL (reference sequence). The CDR3 DNA reads as TGTGCCAGCAGCCACCTAAGCGGGGGTAGCACAGATACGCAGTATTTT. This codes for CASSHLSGGSTDTQYF.